This entry features one TCR beta chain sequence. Germline V gene lookup returns CDR1 SGHVS and CDR2 FQNEAQ. V lost 2 bases to trimming and J lost 5 bases, with 16 bases between them. The CDR3 spans 16 residues. These data belong to a study of blood T cell repertoires in COVID-19. Study background: PBMCs, B-cell-depleted T cells, or T cells provided the cDNA or gDNA that made up the material.

Method: immunoSEQ multiplex PCR; TCRdb's copy keeps in-frame clones and lacks some. The sample carries 300,000 to 350,000 clones, around 90% recorded once. Material: peripheral blood. This clonotype was obtained from a man aged 18-30 years with active or convalescent COVID-19. J is TRBJ1-5 and V is TRBV7-8; no firm D call. The CDR3 region is CASSLNFGSKHQPQHF. The DNA of the CDR3 is TGTGCCAGCAGCTTAAATTTTGGGAGTAAGCATCAGCCCCAGCATTTT.